The entry below gives a single T cell receptor beta chain sequence along with its context. This sample stems from a study of blood T cell repertoires in COVID-19. As for the study in general: Donors in the United States, Italy and Spain gave samples during acute or convalescent COVID-19. Nucleic acid was either cDNA or gDNA, and it came from T cells, B-cell-depleted T cells, or PBMCs.

Trimming pared 0 bases from V and 4 bases from J, leaving 19 bases between. The germline CDR1 and CDR2 sequences are SGHNT and YYREEE (reference sequence). The CDR3 is made up of 17 amino acids. Authors' processing steps: Nucleated cell number was recorded as an estimate derived from reference gene primer amplification. The table came from immunoSEQ multiplex PCR; TCRdb's copy has only in-frame clones and leaves some out. V, J and clone size were drawn from that table, and D and trimming were deduced from the DNA. In the table there are around 230,000 clones, approximately 90% of which are singletons.

This rearrangement joins TRBV5-4 to TRBJ1-2, with D tentatively TRBD1 (5 bases). The sequencing input was peripheral blood. The TCR was taken from a man in his thirties or forties who had recovered from COVID-19. The CDR3 sequence is CASSLGGGATASYGYTF. CDR3 sequence (DNA): TGTGCCAGCAGCTTGGGTGGAGGGGCGACAGCTAGCTATGGCTACACCTTC.